These 32 T cell receptor beta chains share one sample of origin, sequenced in a study of blood T cell repertoires in COVID-19. The repertoire was sequenced with immunoSEQ multiplex PCR; TCRdb's copy has only in-frame clones and lacks some. The sample includes 25,000 to 35,000 clones, about four fifths seen only once; the top ten take about 42%. The sequenced sample was peripheral blood. The receptors shown here come from a woman of 80 years or more with acute or convalescent COVID-19.

The J gene is TRBJ2-7, the V gene TRBV13, with TRBD2 identical over 10 bases. The CDR3 spans 16 residues. CDR1 and CDR2 (germline): PRHDT, FYEKMQ (reference sequence). J lost 6 bases, V lost 5 bases, and 13 bases had no gene match. CDR3 DNA: TGTGCCAGCAGCCCCCACGCGTCTAGCGGGAGCCGCGAGCAGTACTTC. Translation gives CASSPHASSGSREQYF.

Judged by abundance, this clone is hyperexpanded. The chain recombines TRBV27 with TRBJ2-5; tentative D call: TRBD2 (5 bases). Germline CDR1 reads MNHEY; CDR2 reads SMNVEV (reference sequence). This CDR3 comprises 13 residues. V was clipped by 4 bases and J by 2 bases, with 8 bases between them. The CDR3 here is CASSSDSQETQYF. The CDR3 nucleotides are TGTGCCAGCAGTTCGGACTCTCAAGAGACCCAGTACTTC.

This sequence joins TRBV18 and TRBJ1-1, with D perhaps TRBD1 (6 bases). Germline CDR1 is KGHSH and CDR2 is LQKENI. Trimming cost V 2 bases and J 2 bases, with 18 bases left between them. CDR3 length: 17 residues. The CDR3: CASSPRDRTGFNTEAFF. Here the CDR3 DNA reads TGTGCCAGCTCACCAAGAGACAGGACCGGCTTCAACACTGAAGCTTTCTTT.

This clone was detected only a few times. The genes are TRBV7-2 and TRBJ2-2; D is possibly TRBD1 (5 bases). CDR3 length equals 14 residues. The ends were cut back, 6 bases at V and 3 bases at J, with 11 bases in the middle. The germline CDR1 and CDR2 sequences are SGHTA and FQGNSA. The CDR3 DNA follows: TGTGCCAGCAGAACGGCAGGGCACACCGGGGAGCTGTTTTTT. Its translation: CASRTAGHTGELFF.

This chain links TRBV3-1 (or the pseudogene TRBV3-2) with TRBJ2-3; TRBD2 matches at 11 bases. Germline-derived CDR1 and CDR2 are LGHDT and YNNKEL (reference sequence). The length of the CDR3 is 19 residues. V shed 0 bases, J shed 4 bases, and the junction held 12 bases outside the gene matches. The CDR3 DNA follows: TGTGCCAGCAGCCAAGATGGGGGGGGACTAGCGGTTACTTCAGATACGCAGTATTTT. It is translated as CASSQDGGGLAVTSDTQYF.

The V call is TRBV6-5, the J call TRBJ2-1, with a weak D call TRBD1 (6 bases). V dropped 2 bases and J dropped 0 bases, with 8 bases sitting between them. Germline V CDR1 and CDR2: MNHEY, SVGAGI. The length of the CDR3 is 15 residues. The CDR3 region is CASSYGQTSYNEQFF. As DNA, the CDR3 is TGTGCCAGCAGTTACGGACAGACCTCCTACAATGAGCAGTTCTTC.

V usage is TRBV29-1 and J usage is TRBJ2-7; a possible D gene is TRBD1 (6 bases). Trimming took off 5 bases at V and 2 bases at J, with 16 bases between the two ends. The CDR3 has 14 amino acids. Germline CDR1 reads SQVTM; CDR2 reads ANQGSEA. The CDR3 reads CSVSSGQPTYEQYF. The CDR3 coding sequence is TGCAGCGTTTCTTCTGGACAGCCTACCTACGAGCAGTACTTC.

This clone was counted once. J is TRBJ1-5 and V is TRBV19, with 8 bases that match TRBD1. The CDR3 sequence is 14 residues long. The germline gives CDR1 LNHDA, CDR2 SQIVND (reference sequence). V dropped 8 bases and J dropped 7; count of bases not matched to a gene: 10. This CDR3 reads CASWADRGGQPQHF. The CDR3 DNA reads as TGTGCCAGTTGGGCCGACAGGGGAGGGCAGCCCCAGCATTTT.

This clone was seen repeatedly, ten times or more. This chain links TRBV10-3 with TRBJ1-5; D is unclear. Per germline, CDR1 ENHRY and CDR2 SYGVKD. V lost 5 bases, J lost 3 bases, and 8 bases lay in between. The CDR3 sequence is 13 residues long. CDR3 bases: TGTGCCATCAGTAGGGAGGACAATCAGCCCCAGCATTTT. Amino acids: CAISREDNQPQHF.

The gene calls are TRBV7-8 and TRBJ2-3, with 8 bases fitting TRBD2. The CDR3 runs to 15 residues. Per germline, CDR1 SGHVS and CDR2 FQNEAQ. V was pared by 7 bases and J by 0 bases, with 6 bases of the junction left unmatched. The DNA for the CDR3 is TGTGCCAGCATCATTAGCGGGGAAAGCACAGATACGCAGTATTTT. Its protein product is CASIISGESTDTQYF.

The chain carries TRBV27 and TRBJ2-2; tentatively, D is TRBD1 (5 bases). V gave up 7 bases and J gave up 4 bases, with 10 bases separating them. The V gene's germline CDR1 is MNHEY and CDR2 SMNVEV (reference sequence). The CDR3 has 13 amino acids. CDR3 loop: CASTQGPTGELFF. The CDR3 DNA reads as TGTGCCAGCACCCAGGGTCCCACCGGGGAGCTGTTTTTT.

This chain uses TRBV30 with TRBJ1-3; TRBD1 agrees at 7 bases. Germline V gene lookup returns CDR1 GTSNPN and CDR2 SVGIG (reference sequence). Trimming took 5 bases from V and 2 from J; bases not matched to a gene: 3. This CDR3 comprises 13 residues. For the CDR3, the DNA is TGTGCCTGGCAGGGGGAACCTGGAAACACCATATATTTT. The encoded protein is CAWQGEPGNTIYF.

This chain links TRBV14 with TRBJ2-7; the match to TRBD2 covers 9 bases. From germline, CDR1 is SGHDN and CDR2 FVKESK. Trimming cost V 1 base and J 2 bases; bases outside gene matches: 9. CDR3 length equals 17 residues. Written as DNA, the CDR3 is TGTGCCAGCAGCCAAGGGATAGCGGGAGTTATGCCCTACGAGCAGTACTTC. It encodes CASSQGIAGVMPYEQYF.

The genes are TRBV6-5 and TRBJ2-7; possibly TRBD2 for D (6 bases). The ends were cut back, 5 bases at V and 7 bases at J, with 18 bases in the middle. CDR1 is MNHEY and CDR2 is SVGAGI in the germline V gene. The length of the CDR3 is 14 residues. The CDR3 protein is CASSTRPSEREQYF. The CDR3 DNA follows: TGTGCCAGCAGTACTCGCCCTAGCGAGAGAGAGCAGTACTTC.

The chain has TRBV6-6 and TRBJ2-1, with D possibly being TRBD2 (5 bases). This CDR3 comprises 14 residues. Germline CDR1 is MNHNY and CDR2 is SVGAGI (reference sequence). V lost 0 bases and J 3 bases, leaving 6 bases between the germline ends. The CDR3 loop reads CASSYSRVYNEQFF. The CDR3, as DNA: TGTGCCAGCAGTTACTCGCGGGTCTACAATGAGCAGTTCTTC.

This chain uses TRBV3-1 (or the pseudogene TRBV3-2) with TRBJ1-6, with 7 bases lining up with TRBD1. The V segment lost 5 bases and the J segment 7 bases; nucleotides outside the gene matches: 5. Germline V gene data show CDR1 as LGHDT and CDR2 as YNNKEL (reference sequence). This CDR3 comprises 14 residues. The CDR3 protein is CASSNRDRNSPLHF. CDR3 bases: TGTGCCAGCAGCAACCGGGACAGAAATTCACCCCTCCACTTT.

This sequence joins TRBV7-9 and TRBJ2-3, with 7 positions matching TRBD1. Germline V gene data show CDR1 as SEHNR and CDR2 as FQNEAQ (reference sequence). The CDR3 is 17 residues long. V trimming: 5 bases; J trimming: 5 bases; junction bases outside the gene matches: 16. This CDR3 reads CASSASTGLKQGDTQYF. The CDR3 DNA reads TGTGCCAGCAGCGCCTCGACAGGGTTGAAACAAGGAGATACGCAGTATTTT.

The V call is TRBV6-2 or TRBV6-3, the J call TRBJ2-5, with 12 bases lining up with TRBD2. The ends lost 6 bases at V and 3 bases at J; junction bases unmatched: 8. The CDR3 length is 16 residues. From germline, CDR1 is MNHEY and CDR2 SVGEGT. The CDR3 DNA sequence: TGTGCCAGCAGCCGCCCGACTAGCGGGGGCAAAGAGACCCAGTACTTC. This sequence encodes CASSRPTSGGKETQYF.

V usage is TRBV5-1 and J usage is TRBJ2-3; D perhaps matches TRBD1 (6 bases). V was clipped by 7 bases and J by 4 bases, with 16 bases between them. Germline lookup yields CDR1 SGHRS and CDR2 YFSETQ. This CDR3 spans 14 amino acids. CDR3: CASRPGHSADTQYF. In DNA form, the CDR3 reads TGCGCCAGCCGACCGGGACACTCTGCAGATACGCAGTATTTT.

This rearrangement joins TRBV11-2 to TRBJ2-5, with a weak D call TRBD1 (5 bases). V was clipped by 3 bases and J by 2 bases, with 16 bases between them. There are 16 residues in the CDR3. The germline gives CDR1 SGHAT, CDR2 FQNNGV. In DNA form, the CDR3 reads TGTGCCAGCAGCTTTTTCCCAGGGCAGGGTCAAGAGACCCAGTACTTC. This sequence encodes CASSFFPGQGQETQYF.

This clone was found once. The V and J genes are TRBV29-1 and TRBJ1-2; a possible D gene is TRBD1 (5 bases). The CDR3 is 13 amino acids. With 7 bases removed from V and 8 bases from J, the gap between germline ends came to 20 bases. Germline V gene data show CDR1 as SQVTM and CDR2 as ANQGSEA. For the CDR3, the DNA is TGCAGCGCTGCAACAGGATCCCAATGGGGCTACACCTTC. It encodes CSAATGSQWGYTF.

The chain links TRBV5-1 to TRBJ1-6; 7 positions match TRBD1. In germline, CDR1 is SGHRS, CDR2 YFSETQ. Losses at the gene ends were 4 bases for V and 0 bases for J; bases not matched to a gene: 1. The CDR3 length is 15 residues. The CDR3 is CASSRDSSYNSPLHF. The CDR3 coding sequence is TGCGCCAGCAGCAGGGACAGCTCCTATAATTCACCCCTCCACTTT.

This chain joins TRBV28 and TRBJ2-2; possible D gene TRBD1, 6 bases. CDR3 size: 15 residues. V was cut by 5 bases and J by 4 bases, with 14 bases left in between. Looked up from germline, CDR1 is MDHEN and CDR2 is SYDVKM. Here the CDR3 reads CASSHRLGGTGELFF. CDR3 nucleotides: TGTGCCAGCAGTCACCGCCTAGGGGGCACCGGGGAGCTGTTTTTT.

This rearrangement joins TRBV3-1 (or the pseudogene TRBV3-2) to TRBJ2-3, with 8 bases identical to TRBD2. V trimming: 2 bases; J trimming: 6 bases; junction bases outside the gene matches: 4. The CDR3 extends over 14 amino acids. The germline gives CDR1 LGHDT, CDR2 YNNKEL (reference sequence). The CDR3 loop is CASSQFASGDTQYF. CDR3 DNA: TGTGCCAGCAGCCAATTCGCTAGCGGGGATACGCAGTATTTT.

The chain couples TRBV18 to TRBJ1-4, with unresolved D. The CDR3 runs to 17 residues. V was cut by 3 bases and J by 0 bases, with 14 bases left in between. Germline V gives CDR1 KGHSH, CDR2 LQKENI. CDR3 sequence (DNA): TGTGCCAGCTCACCGGGCCGGCCCCTTGCAACTAATGAAAAACTGTTTTTT. Amino acids: CASSPGRPLATNEKLFF.

The V call is TRBV27, the J call TRBJ1-1; D perhaps matches TRBD1 (5 bases). CDR3 length: 15 residues. V was clipped by 4 bases and J by 0 bases, with 12 bases between them. Germline V CDR1 and CDR2: MNHEY, SMNVEV (reference sequence). The CDR3 nucleotides read TGTGCCAGCAGTTCAGTAGACAGCCTGAACACTGAAGCTTTCTTT. Its translation: CASSSVDSLNTEAFF.

The chain has TRBV2 and TRBJ2-7; maybe TRBD1 (5 bases). The V gene's germline CDR1 is SNHLY and CDR2 FYNNEI. The CDR3 has 15 residues. V shed 5 bases and J shed 3 bases, with 17 bases lying between them. In nucleotides, the CDR3 is TGTGCCAGCAGTCCAGGGTTCTCGAAACACTACGAGCAGTACTTC. Translating gives CASSPGFSKHYEQYF. The variable domain in full, with the rest retrieved from reference TRBV2 and TRBJ2-7, is EPEVTQTPSHQVTQMGQEVILRCVPISNHLYFYWYRQILGQKVEFLVSFYNNEISEKSEIFDDQFSVERPDGSNFTLKIRSTKLEDSAMYFCASSPGFSKHYEQYFGPGTRLTVT.

J is TRBJ2-1 and V is TRBV28; 13 nucleotides align to TRBD2. Germline values: CDR1 MDHEN, CDR2 SYDVKM. This CDR3 comprises 15 residues. J gave up 11 bases and V 6 bases, and 10 bases lay outside the gene matches. The DNA for the CDR3 is TGTGCCAGCAGCGGTTCGGGACTAGCGGGGCCTCAGCAGTTCTTC. Protein sequence: CASSGSGLAGPQQFF.

This chain links TRBV3-1 (or the pseudogene TRBV3-2) with TRBJ1-4, with D possibly TRBD1 on 5 matching bases. The CDR3 spans 14 residues. CDR1 and CDR2 (germline): LGHDT, YNNKEL (reference sequence). V lost 6 bases, J lost 2 bases, and 10 bases lay in between. CDR3 protein: CASSQGSTNEKLFF. CDR3 DNA sequence: TGTGCCAGCAGTCAGGGTAGCACTAATGAAAAACTGTTTTTT.

The chain's CDR3 is CASSVGQYNSPLHF. CDR3 coding DNA: TGTGCCAGCAGCGTAGGGCAGTATAATTCACCCCTCCACTTT. This chain uses TRBV9 with TRBJ1-6, with D hard to call. This CDR3 is built from 14 residues. Trimming took off 0 bases at V and 4 bases at J, with 5 bases between the two ends. Germline assignment: CDR1 SGDLS and CDR2 YYNGEE. The variable domain in full, with the rest retrieved from reference TRBV9 and TRBJ1-6, is DSGVTQTPKHLITATGQRVTLRCSPRSGDLSVYWYQQSLDQGLQFLIQYYNGEERAKGNILERFSAQQFPDLHSELNLSSLELGDSALYFCASSVGQYNSPLHFGNGTRLTVT.

The chain uses TRBV29-1 and TRBJ2-1, with 9 positions matching TRBD1. The length of the CDR3 is 13 residues. Per germline, CDR1 SQVTM and CDR2 ANQGSEA. The J segment lost 3 bases and the V segment lost 5 bases, leaving 2 bases of the junction unmatched. In DNA form, the CDR3 reads TGCAGCGTTTGGGGACAGGGCTACAATGAGCAGTTCTTC. Translated, it gives CSVWGQGYNEQFF.

The chain links TRBV7-3 to TRBJ2-5, with D possibly matching TRBD2 (5 bases). CDR1 and CDR2 from the germline V gene are SGHTA and FQGTGA. The V end was cut by 3 bases, the J end by 5 bases, with 10 bases between. This CDR3 is 13 amino acids long. CDR3 DNA sequence: TGTGCCAGCAGCTTGGGCGCGGGTGAGACCCAGTACTTC. Translation: CASSLGAGETQYF. The full variable domain, its missing parts supplied by reference TRBV7-3 and TRBJ2-5, is GAGVSQTPSNKVTEKGKYVELRCDPISGHTALYWYRQSLGQGPEFLIYFQGTGAADDSGLPNDRFFAVRPEGSVSTLKIQRTERGDSAVYLCASSLGAGETQYFGPGTRLLVL.